The TCR beta chain described here comes from a study of cytomegalovirus exposure and HLA in healthy donors. PCR amplification relied on 60 Vbeta primers (plus 13 Jbeta primers). Original handling: Unique TCR beta chains numbered about 72 million in a later analysis, with around 11 million shared. Measured with immunoSEQ multiplex PCR; TCRdb has only the in-frame clones, and not every one. V and J calls and clone size are given by that table; D and trimming were obtained from the DNA. The table records about 160,000 clones, around 88% of them present only once. Trimming shortened V by 2 bases and J by 4 bases, and 12 bases separated the two germline ends. Germline assignment: CDR1 MNHNY and CDR2 SVGAGI (reference sequence). The CDR3 contains 15 residues. In regard to this clone: What it recognizes is unknown.

General observations from the study: Cytomegalovirus status was reportedly diagnosed by the classifier with high sensitivity and specificity. Data from an earlier analysis indicated that most TCR beta V segments were productive either about 90% or about 30% of the time. Most TCR sequences were uncommon, yet certain public TCRs appeared in many donors.

The gene calls are TRBV6-6 and TRBJ1-5; no definite D call. Sequencing input: PBMCs. This clonotype was sampled from a young woman in good health and CMV-seronegative. As DNA, the CDR3 is TGTGCCAGCAGTTACAAGTCCGGAGGGAATCAGCCCCAGCATTTT. Translating gives CASSYKSGGNQPQHF.